This TCR beta chain is drawn from a study of cytomegalovirus exposure and HLA in healthy donors. Study-level points and caveats: Later analysis showed TCR association rates varying by HLA locus, highest for DRB1 and lowest for HLA-C. Follow-up analysis later connected one missense variant in DCLRE1C with trimming of TCR beta V- and J-genes. At a 0.05 false discovery rate, a later analysis found 18,000 or so TCR beta sequences to be associated with HLA alleles.

In the case of this clone: The antigen is unknown.

The CDR3 spans 14 residues. V lost 6 bases, J lost 0 bases, and 12 bases lay in between. Germline V gives CDR1 LNHDA, CDR2 SQIVND (reference sequence). Amplification used 60 Vbeta primers and 13 Jbeta primers. Data came from immunoSEQ multiplex PCR; TCRdb stores just in-frame clones and leaves some out. The data show fewer than 120,000 clones, with about 86% seen just once and about 1.8% held by the top ten. This TCR was sampled from a man aged 35-49 years in good health and CMV-seronegative. The sample was PBMCs. V and J are TRBV19 and TRBJ2-7; D not certain. CDR3 DNA: TGTGCCAGTAGGAAAAGCCCGAGCTCCTACGAGCAGTACTTC. Translating it yields CASRKSPSSYEQYF.